This TCR beta chain emerged from a study of cytotoxic CD8 clonotypes in ibrutinib-treated CLL. Study-wide findings and caveats: Timing of sampling differed between sustained-remission and progressing patients.

The CDR3 runs 13 residues. CDR1 and CDR2 (germline): SSHAT, FNYEAQ (reference sequence). V lost 1 base and J 2 bases, leaving 3 bases between the germline ends. On this clone itself: Its antigen is currently unknown.

Only in-frame clones appear in the TCRdb table, and some are missing; sequencing was by immunoSEQ multiplex PCR. The sample lists 250,000 to 350,000 clones, more than 70% occurring once. Extraction of approximately 2.2 micrograms of genomic DNA from cryopreserved PBMCs supplied material for TCR beta libraries. This chain connects TRBV7-7 to TRBJ2-1, with D uncertain. The TCR comes from a human donor with chronic lymphocytic leukemia. This sample comprised PBMCs, obtained at disease progression, from a patient treated with ibrutinib. The DNA of the CDR3 is TGTGCCAGCAGCTTAGGGGCCTACAATGAGCAGTTCTTC. This translates into CASSLGAYNEQFF.